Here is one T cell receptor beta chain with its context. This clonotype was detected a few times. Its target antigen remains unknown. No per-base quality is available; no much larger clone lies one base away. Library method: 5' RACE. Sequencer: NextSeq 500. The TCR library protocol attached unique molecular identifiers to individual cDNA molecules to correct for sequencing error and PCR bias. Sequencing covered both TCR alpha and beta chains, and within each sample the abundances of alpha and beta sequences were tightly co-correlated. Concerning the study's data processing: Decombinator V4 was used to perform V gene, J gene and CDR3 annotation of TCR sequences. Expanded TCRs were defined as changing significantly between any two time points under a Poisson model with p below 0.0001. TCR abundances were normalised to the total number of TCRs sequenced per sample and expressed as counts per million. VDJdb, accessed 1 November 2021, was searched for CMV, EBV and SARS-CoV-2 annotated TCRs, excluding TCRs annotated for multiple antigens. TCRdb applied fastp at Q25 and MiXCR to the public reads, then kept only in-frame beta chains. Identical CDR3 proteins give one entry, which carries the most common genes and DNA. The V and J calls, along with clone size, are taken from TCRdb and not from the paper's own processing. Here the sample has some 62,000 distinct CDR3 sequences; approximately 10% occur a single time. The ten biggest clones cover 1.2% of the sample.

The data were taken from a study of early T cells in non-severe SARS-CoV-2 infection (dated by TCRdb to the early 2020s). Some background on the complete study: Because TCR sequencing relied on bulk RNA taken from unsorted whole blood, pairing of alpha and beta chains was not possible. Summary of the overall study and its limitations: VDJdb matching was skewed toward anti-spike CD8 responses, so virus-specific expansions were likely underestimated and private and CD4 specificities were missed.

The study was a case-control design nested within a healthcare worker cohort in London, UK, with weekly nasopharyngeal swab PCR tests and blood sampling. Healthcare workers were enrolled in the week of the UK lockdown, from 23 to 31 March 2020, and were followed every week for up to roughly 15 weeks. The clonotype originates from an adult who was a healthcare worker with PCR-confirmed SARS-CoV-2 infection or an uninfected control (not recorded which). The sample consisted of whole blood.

In nucleotides, the sequence is TGTGCCAGCAGCTCCCAGGGGCGGGAAACTGAAGCTTTCTTT. The translation is CASSSQGRETEAFF. This receptor chain uses TRBV28 and TRBJ1-1, and perhaps TRBD1 as D gene, on 6 matching bases. The CDR3 spans 14 residues, from the cysteine through the phenylalanine. The kept DNA is CDR3 alone, 42 bases in frame from the first base. In the germline V gene, CDR1 corresponds to MDHEN and CDR2 to SYDVKM. V is clipped by 6 bases and J by 5 bases, and the sequence between their germline boundaries is 16 bases long.